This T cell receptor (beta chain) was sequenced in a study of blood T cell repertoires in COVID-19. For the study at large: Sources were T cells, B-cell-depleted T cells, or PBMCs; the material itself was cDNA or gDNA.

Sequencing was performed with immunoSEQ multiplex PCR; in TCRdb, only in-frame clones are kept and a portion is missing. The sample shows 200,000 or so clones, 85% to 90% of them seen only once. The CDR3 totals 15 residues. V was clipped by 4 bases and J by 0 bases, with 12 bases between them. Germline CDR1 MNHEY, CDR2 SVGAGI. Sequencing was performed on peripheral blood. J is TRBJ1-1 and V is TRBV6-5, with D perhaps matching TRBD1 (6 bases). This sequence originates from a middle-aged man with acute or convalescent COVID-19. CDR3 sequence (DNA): TGTGCCAGCAGTTCCCGACAGGAAATGAACACTGAAGCTTTCTTT. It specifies CASSSRQEMNTEAFF.